This T cell receptor (beta chain) derives from a study of blood T cell repertoires in COVID-19. This CDR3 is 12 amino acids long. Germline CDR1 is SGHNT and CDR2 is YENEEA. With 3 bases removed from V and 11 bases from J, the gap between germline ends came to 11 bases. Sequencing was performed with immunoSEQ multiplex PCR; in TCRdb, only in-frame clones are kept and a portion is missing. The repertoire consists of about 17,000 clones, with 89% occurring once and the leading ten covering about 13%. The chain is built from TRBV11-3 and TRBJ1-5, with D perhaps matching TRBD1 (6 bases). The TCR sequence derives from a man aged 55 to 70 with active COVID-19. Material for sequencing was peripheral blood. The CDR3 here is CASSLRGSTQHF. CDR3 sequence (DNA): TGTGCCAGCAGCTTGAGGGGGTCAACCCAGCATTTT.